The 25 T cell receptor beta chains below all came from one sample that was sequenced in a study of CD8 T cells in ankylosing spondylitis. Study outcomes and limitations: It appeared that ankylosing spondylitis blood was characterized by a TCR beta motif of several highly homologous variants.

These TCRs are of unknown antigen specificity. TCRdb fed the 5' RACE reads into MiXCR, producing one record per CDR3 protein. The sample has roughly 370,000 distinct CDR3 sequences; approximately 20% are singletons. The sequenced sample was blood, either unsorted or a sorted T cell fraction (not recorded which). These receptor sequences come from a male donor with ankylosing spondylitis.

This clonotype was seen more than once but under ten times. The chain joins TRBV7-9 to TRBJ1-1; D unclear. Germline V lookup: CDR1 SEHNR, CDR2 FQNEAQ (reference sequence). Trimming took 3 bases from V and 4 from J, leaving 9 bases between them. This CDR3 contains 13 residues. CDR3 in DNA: TGTGCCAGCAGCTTCCGGAGAAGCACTGAAGCTTTCTTT. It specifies CASSFRRSTEAFF.

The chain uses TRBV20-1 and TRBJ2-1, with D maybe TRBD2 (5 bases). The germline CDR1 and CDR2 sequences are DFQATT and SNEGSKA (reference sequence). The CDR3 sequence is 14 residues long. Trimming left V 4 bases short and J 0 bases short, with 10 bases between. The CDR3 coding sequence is TGCAGTGCTATAAGCGGCAGCTCCTACAATGAGCAGTTCTTC. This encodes CSAISGSSYNEQFF.

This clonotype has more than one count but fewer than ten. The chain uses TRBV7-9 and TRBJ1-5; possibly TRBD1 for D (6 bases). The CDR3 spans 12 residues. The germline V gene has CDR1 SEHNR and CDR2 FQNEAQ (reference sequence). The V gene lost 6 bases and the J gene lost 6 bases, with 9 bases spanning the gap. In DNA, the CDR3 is TGTGCCAGCAGTCGAGGGGGTCAGCCCCAGCATTTT. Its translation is CASSRGGQPQHF.

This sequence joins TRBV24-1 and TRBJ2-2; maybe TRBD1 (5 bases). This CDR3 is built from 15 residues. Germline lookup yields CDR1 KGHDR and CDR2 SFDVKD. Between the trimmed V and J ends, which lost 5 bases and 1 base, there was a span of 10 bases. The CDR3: CATSGSGWNTGELFF. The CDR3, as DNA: TGTGCCACCAGTGGCTCAGGGTGGAACACCGGGGAGCTGTTTTTT.

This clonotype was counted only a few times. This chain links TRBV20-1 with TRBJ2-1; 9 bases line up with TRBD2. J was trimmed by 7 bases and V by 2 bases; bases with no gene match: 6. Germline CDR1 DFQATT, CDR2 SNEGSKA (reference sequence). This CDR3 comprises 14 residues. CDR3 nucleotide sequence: TGCAGTGCTAGACTAGCGGGACGGAGTAATGAGCAGTTCTTC. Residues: CSARLAGRSNEQFF.

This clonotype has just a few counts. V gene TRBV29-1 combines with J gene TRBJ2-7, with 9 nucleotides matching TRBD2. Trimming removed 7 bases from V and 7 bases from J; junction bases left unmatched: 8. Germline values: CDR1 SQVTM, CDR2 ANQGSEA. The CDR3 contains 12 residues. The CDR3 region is CSADSGSGEQYF. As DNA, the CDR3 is TGCAGCGCCGATAGCGGGAGTGGTGAGCAGTACTTC.

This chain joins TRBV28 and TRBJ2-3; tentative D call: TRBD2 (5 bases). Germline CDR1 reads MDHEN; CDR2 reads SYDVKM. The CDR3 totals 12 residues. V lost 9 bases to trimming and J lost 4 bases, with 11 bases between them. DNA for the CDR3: TGTGCCAGTGAGACTATTTCAGATACGCAGTATTTT. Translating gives CASETISDTQYF. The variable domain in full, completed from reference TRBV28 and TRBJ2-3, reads DVKVTQSSRYLVKRTGEKVFLECVQDMDHENMFWYRQDPGLGLRLIYFSYDVKMKEKGDIPEGYSVSREKKERFSLILESASTNQTSMYLCASETISDTQYFGPGTRLTVL.

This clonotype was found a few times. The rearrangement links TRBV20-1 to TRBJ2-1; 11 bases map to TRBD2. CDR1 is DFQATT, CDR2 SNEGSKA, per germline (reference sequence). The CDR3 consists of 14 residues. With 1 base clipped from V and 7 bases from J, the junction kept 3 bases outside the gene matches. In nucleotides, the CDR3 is TGCAGTGCTAGAGCTAGCGGGGGGATAAATGAGCAGTTCTTC. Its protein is CSARASGGINEQFF.

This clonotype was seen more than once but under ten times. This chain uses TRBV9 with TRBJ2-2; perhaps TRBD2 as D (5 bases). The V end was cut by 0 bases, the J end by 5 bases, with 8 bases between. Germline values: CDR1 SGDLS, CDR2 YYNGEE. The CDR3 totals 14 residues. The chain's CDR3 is CASSVAGGTGELFF. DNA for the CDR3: TGTGCCAGCAGCGTAGCGGGCGGGACCGGGGAGCTGTTTTTT.

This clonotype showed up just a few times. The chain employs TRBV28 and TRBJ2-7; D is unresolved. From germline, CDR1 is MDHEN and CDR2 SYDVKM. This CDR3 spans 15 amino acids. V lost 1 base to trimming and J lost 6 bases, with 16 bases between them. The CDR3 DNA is TGTGCCAGCAGTTTATTCGACACCCCAGTTACCGAGCAGTACTTC. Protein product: CASSLFDTPVTEQYF.

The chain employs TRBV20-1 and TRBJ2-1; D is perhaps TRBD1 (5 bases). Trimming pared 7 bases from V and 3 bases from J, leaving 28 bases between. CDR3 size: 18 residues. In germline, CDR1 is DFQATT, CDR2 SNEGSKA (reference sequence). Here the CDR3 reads CSVRGLPPGGDSYNEQFF. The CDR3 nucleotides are TGCAGTGTTAGGGGCCTCCCTCCGGGCGGAGATAGCTACAATGAGCAGTTCTTC.

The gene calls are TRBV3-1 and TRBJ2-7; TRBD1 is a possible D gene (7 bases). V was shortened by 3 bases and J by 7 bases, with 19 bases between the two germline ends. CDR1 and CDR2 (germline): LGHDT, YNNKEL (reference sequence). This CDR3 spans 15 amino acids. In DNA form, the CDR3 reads TGTGCCAGCAGCCAGTTGACAGGGCAGGCGGGAGAGCAGTACTTC. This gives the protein CASSQLTGQAGEQYF.

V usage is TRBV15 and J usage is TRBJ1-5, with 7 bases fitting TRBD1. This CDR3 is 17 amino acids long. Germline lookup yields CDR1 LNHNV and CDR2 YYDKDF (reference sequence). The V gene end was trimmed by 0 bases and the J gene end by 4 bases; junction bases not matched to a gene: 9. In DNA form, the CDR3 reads TGTGCCACCAGCAGAGAGCTACAGAGGGGGCGGAATCAGCCCCAGCATTTT. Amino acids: CATSRELQRGRNQPQHF.

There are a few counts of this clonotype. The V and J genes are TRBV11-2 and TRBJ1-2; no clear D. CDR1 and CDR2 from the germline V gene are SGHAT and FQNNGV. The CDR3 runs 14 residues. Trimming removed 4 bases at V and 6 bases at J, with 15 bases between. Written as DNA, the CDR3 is TGTGCCAGCAGCTCTAAGGGTGGCGCTGATGGCTACACCTTC. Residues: CASSSKGGADGYTF. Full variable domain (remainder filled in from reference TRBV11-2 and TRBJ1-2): EAGVAQSPRYKIIEKRQSVAFWCNPISGHATLYWYQQILGQGPKLLIQFQNNGVVDDSQLPKDRFSAERLKGVDSTLKIQPAKLEDSAVYLCASSSKGGADGYTFGSGTRLTVV.

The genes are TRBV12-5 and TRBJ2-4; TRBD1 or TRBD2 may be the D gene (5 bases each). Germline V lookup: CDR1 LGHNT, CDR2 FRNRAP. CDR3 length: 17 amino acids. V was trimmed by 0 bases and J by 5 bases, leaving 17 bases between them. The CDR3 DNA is TGTGCTAGTGGTTTGGTACGAGAGGGAAGGGGAGAAAACATTCAGTACTTC. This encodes CASGLVREGRGENIQYF. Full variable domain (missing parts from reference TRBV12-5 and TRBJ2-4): DARVTQTPRHKVTEMGQEVTMRCQPILGHNTVFWYRQTMMQGLELLAYFRNRAPLDDSGMPKDRFSAEMPDATLATLKIQPSEPRDSAVYFCASGLVREGRGENIQYFGAGTRLSVL.

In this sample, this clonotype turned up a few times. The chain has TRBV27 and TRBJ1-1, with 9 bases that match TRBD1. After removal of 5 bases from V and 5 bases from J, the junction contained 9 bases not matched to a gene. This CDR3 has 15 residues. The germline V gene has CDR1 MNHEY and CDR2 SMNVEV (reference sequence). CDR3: CASSPQTGGSTEAFF. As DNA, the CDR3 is TGTGCCAGCAGTCCCCAGACAGGGGGTTCGACTGAAGCTTTCTTT.

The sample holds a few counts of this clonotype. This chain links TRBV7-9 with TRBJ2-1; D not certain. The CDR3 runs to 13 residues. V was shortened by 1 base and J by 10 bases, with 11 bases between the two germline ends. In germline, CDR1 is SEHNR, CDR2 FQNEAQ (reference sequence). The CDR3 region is CASSLVWVPEQFF. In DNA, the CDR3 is TGTGCCAGCAGCTTAGTATGGGTCCCCGAGCAGTTCTTC.

The CDR3 sequence: CASSSAVAKNIQYF. CDR3 DNA sequence: TGTGCCAGCAGCTCAGCGGTAGCCAAAAACATTCAGTACTTC. The chain recombines TRBV7-2 with TRBJ2-4; maybe TRBD2 (5 bases). The V gene lost 4 bases and the J gene lost 0 bases, with 7 bases spanning the gap. Looked up from germline, CDR1 is SGHTA and CDR2 is FQGNSA. This CDR3 has 14 residues.

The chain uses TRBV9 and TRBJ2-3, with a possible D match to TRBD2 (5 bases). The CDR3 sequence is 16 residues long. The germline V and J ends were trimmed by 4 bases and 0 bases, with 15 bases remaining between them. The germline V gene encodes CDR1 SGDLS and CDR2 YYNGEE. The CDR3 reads CASSRSLAASTDTQYF. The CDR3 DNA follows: TGTGCCAGCAGCAGGTCCCTAGCAGCTAGCACAGATACGCAGTATTTT.

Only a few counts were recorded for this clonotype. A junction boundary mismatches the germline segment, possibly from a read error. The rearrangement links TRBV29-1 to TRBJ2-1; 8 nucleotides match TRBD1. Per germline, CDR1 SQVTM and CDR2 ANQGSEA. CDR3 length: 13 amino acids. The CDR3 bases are TGCAGCGTTGAAAAAAATGCGCGGGGACAGGAGGGCTTC. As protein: CSVEKNARGQEGF.

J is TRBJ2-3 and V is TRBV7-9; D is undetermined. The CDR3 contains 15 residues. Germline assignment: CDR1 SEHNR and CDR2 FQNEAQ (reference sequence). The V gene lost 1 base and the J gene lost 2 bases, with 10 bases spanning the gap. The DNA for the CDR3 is TGTGCCAGCAGCTTAGTTGGCCTGGCCACAGATACGCAGTATTTT. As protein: CASSLVGLATDTQYF.

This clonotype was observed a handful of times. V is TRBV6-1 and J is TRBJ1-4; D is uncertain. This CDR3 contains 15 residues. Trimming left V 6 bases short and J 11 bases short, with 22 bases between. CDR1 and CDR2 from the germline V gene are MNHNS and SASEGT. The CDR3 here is CASSPGADSGSKLFF. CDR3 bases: TGTGCCAGCAGCCCGGGAGCGGACTCCGGATCGAAACTGTTTTTT.

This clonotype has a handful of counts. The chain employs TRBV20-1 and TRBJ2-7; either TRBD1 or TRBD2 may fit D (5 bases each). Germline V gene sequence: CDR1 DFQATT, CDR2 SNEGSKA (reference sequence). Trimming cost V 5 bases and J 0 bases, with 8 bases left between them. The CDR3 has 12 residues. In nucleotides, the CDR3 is TGCAGTGCTCCAGGGAGCTCCTACGAGCAGTACTTC. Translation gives CSAPGSSYEQYF.

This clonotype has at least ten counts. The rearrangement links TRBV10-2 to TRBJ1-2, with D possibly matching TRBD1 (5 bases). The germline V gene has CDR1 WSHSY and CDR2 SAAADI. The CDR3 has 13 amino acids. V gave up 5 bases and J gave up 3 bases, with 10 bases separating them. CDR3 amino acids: CASSPGPDYGYTF. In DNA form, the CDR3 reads TGCGCCAGCAGTCCGGGACCAGACTATGGCTACACCTTC.

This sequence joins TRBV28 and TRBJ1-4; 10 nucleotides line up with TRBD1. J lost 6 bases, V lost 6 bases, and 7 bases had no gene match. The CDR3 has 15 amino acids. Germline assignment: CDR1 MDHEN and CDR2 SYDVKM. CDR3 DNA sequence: TGTGCCAGCAGGTTCCCGGGACAGGGGTATGAAAAACTGTTTTTT. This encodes CASRFPGQGYEKLFF. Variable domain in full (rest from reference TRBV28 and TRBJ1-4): DVKVTQSSRYLVKRTGEKVFLECVQDMDHENMFWYRQDPGLGLRLIYFSYDVKMKEKGDIPEGYSVSREKKERFSLILESASTNQTSMYLCASRFPGQGYEKLFFGSGTQLSVL.